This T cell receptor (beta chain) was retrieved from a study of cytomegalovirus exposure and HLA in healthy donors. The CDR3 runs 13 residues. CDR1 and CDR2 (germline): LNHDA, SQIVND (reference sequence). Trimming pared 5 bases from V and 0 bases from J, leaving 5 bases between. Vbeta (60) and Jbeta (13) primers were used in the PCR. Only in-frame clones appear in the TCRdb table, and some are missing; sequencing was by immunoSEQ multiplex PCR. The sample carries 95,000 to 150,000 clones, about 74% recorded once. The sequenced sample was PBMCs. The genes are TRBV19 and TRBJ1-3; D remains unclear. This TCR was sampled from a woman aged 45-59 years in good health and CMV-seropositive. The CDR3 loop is CASSYYSGNTIYF. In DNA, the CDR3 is TGTGCCAGTAGTTACTACTCTGGAAACACCATATATTTT.